A selection of T cell receptor beta chains follows, all from one sample in a study of T cell responses to AZD1222 COVID-19 vaccine. The protocol was immunoSEQ multiplex PCR, while the TCRdb copy is restricted to in-frame clones and leaves out a portion. The table shows approximately 160,000 clones, with 88% occurring only once. The input for sequencing was peripheral blood, taken on day 0 of AZD1222 vaccination. The receptor set was obtained from an adult in good health. Each CDR3 is given with its conserved first and last residue. Clone size is not always given. Where it is, it says once, few, many or a class for expanded clones.

TRBJ1-3 NA TRBV9 CASSPRANTIYF
TRBJ1-5 NA TRBV6-2/TRBV6-3 CASSVTGGINQPQHF
TRBJ2-7 NA TRBV27 CASTGLGGPAEQYF
TRBJ1-5 few TRBV5-6 CASSFGLRTNQPQHF
TRBJ1-1 NA TRBV19 CASSLQARQGNTEAFF
TRBJ1-6 NA TRBV12-3/TRBV12-4 CASSLANSPLHF
TRBJ2-3 NA TRBV10-3 CAIRKSQGSDHPDTQYF
TRBJ2-1 NA TRBV5-8 CASSLGVLAGHNEQFF
TRBJ1-1 NA TRBV5-1 CASSLEALSTEAFF
TRBJ2-7 NA TRBV6-2/TRBV6-3 CASSYSGGGRSSYEQYF
TRBJ1-5 NA TRBV12-3/TRBV12-4 CASSFQEDQPQHF
TRBJ1-1 NA TRBV29-1 CSAYRGMNTEAFF
TRBJ1-2 NA TRBV3-1/TRBV3-2 CASSQDRTGLGYTF
TRBJ1-2 NA TRBV11-3 CASSSQGNYGYTF
TRBJ1-5 NA TRBV2 CASRGPTGNGGNQPQHF
TRBJ1-5 NA TRBV7-8 CASSLAWTGNQPQHF
TRBJ2-1 NA TRBV4-1 CASSLPGGETGSYNEQFF
TRBJ1-2 once TRBV5-1 CASSLQGTSYGYTF
TRBJ2-2 NA TRBV9 CASSPGYSRTFTGELFF
TRBJ2-7 few TRBV6-2/TRBV6-3 CASSRATYEQYF
TRBJ1-1 NA TRBV28 CASSYRTGGTEAFF
TRBJ2-2 NA TRBV9 CATGGPPGELFF
TRBJ1-2 NA TRBV5-6 CASSLPTGANYGYTF
TRBJ1-2 NA TRBV5-1 CASSLEFGQIYGYTF
TRBJ1-1 NA TRBV5-1 CASSLQGSTEAFF
TRBJ1-2 NA TRBV4-2 CASSRTGTPNYGYTF
TRBJ2-5 NA TRBV25-1 CASSEARVQETQYF
TRBJ2-7 few TRBV4-2 CASSQRLAGYEQYF
TRBJ1-5 NA TRBV7-8 CASSSGQGGSQPQHF
TRBJ1-2 NA TRBV6-5 CASNPTGTDYGYTF
TRBJ1-3 NA TRBV6-2/TRBV6-3 CASSQSSGNTIYF
TRBJ1-1 NA TRBV11-1 CASSLSSFWGARAFF
TRBJ2-7 NA TRBV5-4 CASSGLAGVGEQYF
TRBJ1-2 few TRBV27 CASSFGSSYGYTF
TRBJ1-6 NA TRBV27 CASSSGWNSPLHF
TRBJ1-6 NA TRBV5-1 CASSPSGQGYNSPLHF
TRBJ1-5 NA TRBV5-1 CASSPTTGVGNQPQHF
TRBJ2-1 NA TRBV5-8 CASSLTGGYNEQFF